These 19 T cell receptor beta chains were all obtained from the same sample, sequenced in a study of T cell responses to AZD1222 COVID-19 vaccine. Method: immunoSEQ multiplex PCR; TCRdb's copy keeps in-frame clones and lacks some. Here the sample spans tens of thousands of clones, approximately 84% being singletons. Specimen: peripheral blood, collected 28 days after the second AZD1222 dose. These TCRs come from an adult who received the AZD1222 COVID-19 vaccine.

This sequence joins TRBV11-2 and TRBJ2-1; D is unresolved. Germline CDR1 is SGHAT and CDR2 is FQNNGV. V lost 5 bases and J 6 bases, leaving 17 bases between the germline ends. The CDR3 extends over 15 amino acids. CDR3: CASSRGRAESNEQFF. The CDR3 DNA is TGTGCCAGCAGCCGCGGCCGCGCGGAGAGCAATGAGCAGTTCTTC.

This clone was recorded only once. V gene TRBV19 combines with J gene TRBJ2-1; D is ambiguous. Trimming left V 1 base short and J 7 bases short, with 8 bases between. The CDR3 loop spans 13 amino acids. Germline V gene sequence: CDR1 LNHDA, CDR2 SQIVND (reference sequence). CDR3 nucleotides: TGTGCCAGTAGTATAGCGCGAGCAAATGAGCAGTTCTTC. Its protein product is CASSIARANEQFF.

The genes are TRBV18 and TRBJ1-1; no clear D gene. In germline, CDR1 is KGHSH, CDR2 LQKENI. This CDR3 comprises 14 residues. The V gene lost 5 bases and the J gene lost 1 base, with 11 bases spanning the gap. This chain's CDR3 is CASSLVGRNTEAFF. The CDR3 DNA follows: TGTGCCAGCTCATTAGTCGGGCGGAACACTGAAGCTTTCTTT. The variable domain in full, with the rest retrieved from reference TRBV18 and TRBJ1-1, is NAGVMQNPRHLVRRRGQEARLRCSPMKGHSHVYWYRQLPEEGLKFMVYLQKENIIDESGMPKERFSAEFPKEGPSILRIQQVVRGDSAAYFCASSLVGRNTEAFFGQGTRLTVV.

The rearrangement links TRBV6-5 to TRBJ1-1; TRBD1 might be the D (6 bases). The germline V and J ends were trimmed by 6 bases and 5 bases, with 13 bases remaining between them. Per the germline V gene, CDR1 is MNHEY and CDR2 is SVGAGI. The CDR3 extends over 13 amino acids. The CDR3: CASRRGGSTEAFF. CDR3 sequence (DNA): TGTGCCAGCAGGAGGGGGGGCTCTACTGAAGCTTTCTTT.

The rearrangement links TRBV6-5 to TRBJ1-2; D not resolved. The CDR3 sequence is 12 residues long. The V and J ends lost 7 bases and 4 bases respectively, with 10 bases between them. Germline-derived CDR1 and CDR2 are MNHEY and SVGAGI. This CDR3 reads CASIGGSYGYTF. The CDR3 DNA reads TGTGCCAGCATCGGAGGGTCCTATGGCTACACCTTC.

This chain uses TRBV2 with TRBJ1-4; TRBD1 agrees at 10 bases. The germline gives CDR1 SNHLY, CDR2 FYNNEI. The CDR3 runs 15 residues. Trimming removed 5 bases from V and 8 bases from J; junction bases left unmatched: 8. CDR3 sequence reads: CASSYDRGQGEKLFF. CDR3 in DNA: TGTGCCAGCAGTTATGACAGGGGGCAGGGAGAAAAACTGTTTTTT.

V is TRBV7-2 and J is TRBJ2-5; D unresolved. Germline loops: CDR1 SGHTA, CDR2 FQGNSA. The CDR3 contains 13 residues. V dropped 2 bases and J dropped 4 bases, with 8 bases sitting between them. The CDR3 spells CASSLTRAETQYF. The CDR3, as DNA: TGTGCCAGCAGCTTAACAAGGGCAGAGACCCAGTACTTC.

The chain combines TRBV19 with TRBJ2-7; TRBD1 might be the D (6 bases). Germline lookup yields CDR1 LNHDA and CDR2 SQIVND (reference sequence). V gave up 3 bases and J gave up 6 bases, with 15 bases separating them. This CDR3 comprises 14 residues. DNA of the CDR3: TGTGCCAGTAGTATTCCCGGGACAACGACCGAGCAGTACTTC. This encodes CASSIPGTTTEQYF.

V and J are TRBV6-5 and TRBJ2-5, with 7 bases matching TRBD1. Germline values: CDR1 MNHEY, CDR2 SVGAGI. V shed 7 bases, J shed 2 bases, and the junction held 7 bases outside the gene matches. The CDR3 consists of 14 residues. The DNA for the CDR3 is TGTGCCAGCACCCCGACAGGGCCTCAAGAGACCCAGTACTTC. Translation: CASTPTGPQETQYF.

This clone occurred once. The chain is built from TRBV3-1 (or the pseudogene TRBV3-2) and TRBJ1-1; D gene unclear. The germline gives CDR1 LGHDT, CDR2 YNNKEL (reference sequence). This CDR3 is built from 13 residues. V lost 3 bases, J lost 1 base, and 6 bases lay in between. The CDR3 is CASSHPENTEAFF. The CDR3 DNA reads as TGTGCCAGCAGCCACCCCGAGAACACTGAAGCTTTCTTT.

The chain employs TRBV9 and TRBJ2-7; possible D gene TRBD2, 5 bases. Germline-derived CDR1 and CDR2 are SGDLS and YYNGEE. This CDR3 spans 15 amino acids. Trimming took off 0 bases at V and 6 bases at J, with 16 bases between the two ends. For the CDR3, the DNA is TGTGCCAGCAGCGTAGATCCGGGAATGGCTAGCGAGCAGTACTTC. Amino acids: CASSVDPGMASEQYF. Based on the CDR3 plus reference TRBV9 and TRBJ2-7, the full variable domain is DSGVTQTPKHLITATGQRVTLRCSPRSGDLSVYWYQQSLDQGLQFLIQYYNGEERAKGNILERFSAQQFPDLHSELNLSSLELGDSALYFCASSVDPGMASEQYFGPGTRLTVT.

The gene calls are TRBV6-5 and TRBJ1-5; 9 positions agree with TRBD1. Trimming removed 2 bases from V and 7 bases from J; junction bases left unmatched: 0. In germline, CDR1 is MNHEY, CDR2 SVGAGI. CDR3 length: 13 residues. The CDR3 DNA reads TGTGCCAGCAGTTACGACAGGGGGCAGCCCCAGCATTTT. It codes for CASSYDRGQPQHF.

J is TRBJ2-3 and V is TRBV5-1; 10 bases agree with TRBD1. The CDR3 has 15 amino acids. From germline, CDR1 is SGHRS and CDR2 YFSETQ. Losses at the gene ends were 2 bases for V and 6 bases for J; bases not matched to a gene: 6. The CDR3 nucleotides read TGCGCCAGCAGCTTCGAGACAGGGGGCGGGGATACGCAGTATTTT. This gives the protein CASSFETGGGDTQYF.

The chain employs TRBV30 and TRBJ1-5; 7 positions agree with TRBD1. CDR1 GTSNPN and CDR2 SVGIG come from the germline V gene (reference sequence). The CDR3 covers 14 residues. V lost 5 bases and J lost 1; bases outside the gene matches: 5. CDR3 bases: TGTGCCTGGGGGGGGACAGTAAGCAATCAGCCCCAGCATTTT. Translation gives CAWGGTVSNQPQHF.

V gene TRBV12-3 or TRBV12-4 combines with J gene TRBJ2-1; a weak D match, TRBD2 (6 bases). The CDR3 length is 13 residues. V lost 3 bases and J 10 bases, leaving 13 bases between the germline ends. The CDR3 region has the DNA TGTGCCAGCAGTTTGGGGGGAGTGGCCGAGCAGTTCTTC. Residues: CASSLGGVAEQFF.

The chain joins TRBV28 to TRBJ2-1; the D gene is possibly TRBD2 (6 bases). The CDR3 contains 16 residues. Per the germline V gene, CDR1 is MDHEN and CDR2 is SYDVKM. Trimming stripped 5 bases from V and 2 bases from J, with 16 bases between. Here the CDR3 DNA reads TGTGCCAGCAGTACCTCCGGAGGGACTGCCTACAATGAGCAGTTCTTC. This codes for CASSTSGGTAYNEQFF.

This chain links TRBV19 with TRBJ1-5; D gene unclear. The V gene lost 6 bases and the J gene lost 2 bases, with 20 bases spanning the gap. CDR3 length: 17 amino acids. In germline, CDR1 is LNHDA, CDR2 SQIVND (reference sequence). Here the CDR3 reads CASSPIVGRRGNQPQHF. CDR3 nucleotide sequence: TGTGCCAGTAGCCCAATCGTAGGGAGAAGAGGCAATCAGCCCCAGCATTTT. The full variable domain, completed using reference TRBV19 and TRBJ1-5, is DGGITQSPKYLFRKEGQNVTLSCEQNLNHDAMYWYRQDPGQGLRLIYYSQIVNDFQKGDIAEGYSVSREKKESFPLTVTSAQKNPTAFYLCASSPIVGRRGNQPQHFGDGTRLSIL.

DNA for the CDR3: TGTGCCAGCAGCGTCGGGGGGGCCTACAATGAGCAGTTCTTC. Protein sequence: CASSVGGAYNEQFF. The chain has TRBV7-2 and TRBJ2-1, with 8 nucleotides matching TRBD2. This CDR3 is 14 amino acids long. The germline gives CDR1 SGHTA, CDR2 FQGNSA. The junction had 2 bases not matched to a gene; V was cut back by 5 bases and J by 2 bases.

The V and J genes are TRBV2 and TRBJ2-1, with 7 bases matching TRBD2. CDR3 length: 14 residues. V shed 4 bases and J 6 bases; nucleotides not matched to a gene: 6. Germline-derived CDR1 and CDR2 are SNHLY and FYNNEI. CDR3 region: CASSGTRTSNEQFF. CDR3 DNA: TGTGCCAGCAGTGGGACTAGAACGTCCAATGAGCAGTTCTTC.